These 21 T cell receptor beta chains were sequenced from one sample in a study of cytomegalovirus exposure and HLA in healthy donors. Vbeta (60) and Jbeta (13) primers were used in the PCR. The assay was immunoSEQ multiplex PCR, and TCRdb's table has in-frame clones only and misses some. This repertoire shows tens of thousands of clones, around four fifths found once; its top ten account for approximately 4.2%. Sample: PBMCs. Source of these receptors: a woman in her twenties or thirties in good health and CMV-seronegative.

CDR3 sequence (DNA): TGTGCCAGCAGTTACAGGCAGACGAACACTGAAGCTTTCTTT. The encoded protein is CASSYRQTNTEAFF. The V gene is TRBV27, the J gene TRBJ1-1, with a tentative D call TRBD1 (5 bases). Trimming removed 4 bases from V and 1 base from J, with 10 bases in between. The CDR3 sequence is 14 residues long. Germline values: CDR1 MNHEY, CDR2 SMNVEV (reference sequence).

V and J are TRBV27 and TRBJ2-1, with TRBD2 identical over 11 bases. The CDR3 is 15 amino acids. Germline V gene sequence: CDR1 MNHEY, CDR2 SMNVEV (reference sequence). J gave up 5 bases and V 6 bases, and 6 bases lay outside the gene matches. CDR3 in DNA: TGTGCCAGCAGCTCTAGCGGGGGGCCACACAATGAGCAGTTCTTC. This gives the protein CASSSSGGPHNEQFF.

In this sample, this clone turned up once. This chain uses TRBV4-3 with TRBJ2-5; TRBD2 might be the D (6 bases). Between the trimmed V and J ends, which lost 0 bases and 4 bases, there was a span of 15 bases. The CDR3 runs to 16 residues. Germline V CDR1 and CDR2: LGHNA, YSLEER. The CDR3 coding sequence is TGCGCCAGCAGCCAAGATGTCTACGGGAGCGCAGAGACCCAGTACTTC. Amino acid sequence: CASSQDVYGSAETQYF.

This chain links TRBV4-1 with TRBJ1-4, with a weak D call TRBD1 (6 bases). CDR1 is MGHRA, CDR2 YSYEKL, per germline. V gave up 4 bases and J gave up 7 bases, with 22 bases separating them. The length of the CDR3 is 17 residues. CDR3 amino acids: CASSLRSAGAFSEKLFF. The CDR3 bases are TGCGCCAGCAGCCTCCGCTCCGCAGGGGCGTTTAGTGAAAAACTGTTTTTT.

As concerns this clone: Other DNA sequences from this sample encode an identical CDR3 as well. The J gene is TRBJ2-3, the V gene TRBV30; tentatively, D is TRBD2 (6 bases). Germline loops: CDR1 GTSNPN, CDR2 SVGIG (reference sequence). The CDR3 is 14 amino acids. V was clipped by 0 bases and J by 3 bases, with 10 bases between them. Here the CDR3 reads CAWSVLGGTDTQYF. The DNA of the CDR3 is TGTGCCTGGAGTGTCTTGGGGGGTACAGATACGCAGTATTTT.

The chain carries TRBV29-1 and TRBJ2-3, with D possibly matching TRBD1 (5 bases). The CDR3 contains 14 residues. Trimming pared 5 bases from V and 6 bases from J, leaving 18 bases between. Germline CDR1 reads SQVTM; CDR2 reads ANQGSEA. The CDR3 here is CSVNTPGIGDTQYF. CDR3 nucleotides: TGCAGCGTTAATACTCCAGGGATTGGGGATACGCAGTATTTT.

The genes are TRBV9 and TRBJ2-1; 7 bases are a match to TRBD1. Trimming removed 3 bases from V and 10 bases from J; junction bases left unmatched: 13. This CDR3 contains 15 residues. Germline values: CDR1 SGDLS, CDR2 YYNGEE. The CDR3 loop is CASSARRTGSGEQFF. CDR3 nucleotide sequence: TGTGCCAGCAGCGCCAGGCGGACAGGTTCAGGGGAGCAGTTCTTC. Full variable domain (remainder filled in from reference TRBV9 and TRBJ2-1): DSGVTQTPKHLITATGQRVTLRCSPRSGDLSVYWYQQSLDQGLQFLIQYYNGEERAKGNILERFSAQQFPDLHSELNLSSLELGDSALYFCASSARRTGSGEQFFGPGTRLTVL.

A few counts support this clone. Additional DNA sequences in this sample encode the identical CDR3. V usage is TRBV27 and J usage is TRBJ2-7, with 7 bases aligning to TRBD2. Germline CDR1 reads MNHEY; CDR2 reads SMNVEV (reference sequence). The CDR3 runs to 13 residues. J lost 3 bases, V lost 3 bases, and 2 bases had no gene match. CDR3 DNA: TGTGCCAGCAGTTTTTCGGGGGGCTACGAGCAGTACTTC. Translating it yields CASSFSGGYEQYF.

The rearrangement uses TRBV4-2 and TRBJ2-1, with D maybe TRBD2 (6 bases). Germline CDR1 LGHNA, CDR2 YNFKEQ. Trimming took 1 base from V and 4 from J, leaving 14 bases between them. The CDR3 runs 16 residues. The CDR3 nucleotides are TGTGCCAGCAGCCAAGGGGGGGACGGGGAGTACAATGAGCAGTTCTTC. Protein product: CASSQGGDGEYNEQFF.

The rearrangement uses TRBV10-3 and TRBJ1-1; D perhaps matches TRBD1 (5 bases). This CDR3 region has 13 residues. V was cut by 0 bases and J by 4 bases, with 6 bases left in between. The germline gives CDR1 ENHRY, CDR2 SYGVKD. As DNA, the CDR3 is TGTGCCATCAGTGAGTCGGGGGGCACTGAAGCTTTCTTT. This translates into CAISESGGTEAFF.

For the CDR3, the DNA is TGTGCCAGCAGTCTCAGGGGGGCGAACACTGAAGCTTTCTTT. Translated: CASSLRGANTEAFF. This chain connects TRBV6-1 to TRBJ1-1; 7 bases line up with TRBD1. Looked up from germline, CDR1 is MNHNS and CDR2 is SASEGT. After removal of 5 bases from V and 1 base from J, the junction contained 4 bases not matched to a gene. This CDR3 is built from 14 residues.

The table lists this clone with a few counts. The chain's CDR3 is CATSRDSLASGYTF. The CDR3, as DNA: TGTGCCACCAGCAGAGATTCGTTGGCCAGTGGCTACACCTTC. The chain links TRBV15 to TRBJ1-2; D is unresolved. The CDR3 is 14 residues long. Germline V gene data show CDR1 as LNHNV and CDR2 as YYDKDF (reference sequence). The ends were cut back, 0 bases at V and 7 bases at J, with 12 bases in the middle.

The chain couples TRBV10-3 to TRBJ2-7, with 8 bases identical to TRBD2. V lost 7 bases to trimming and J lost 2 bases; unmatched junction nucleotides: 16. Germline-derived CDR1 and CDR2 are ENHRY and SYGVKD. CDR3 size: 17 residues. The CDR3 sequence: CAITLPRKRERAYEQYF. The CDR3 nucleotides read TGTGCCATCACCCTTCCCCGGAAGCGGGAGAGGGCCTACGAGCAGTACTTC.

This chain connects TRBV29-1 to TRBJ2-7, with 8 bases identical to TRBD1. Trimming at V came to 6 bases and at J to 5 bases, leaving 6 bases not matched to a gene. This CDR3 spans 12 amino acids. The V gene's germline CDR1 is SQVTM and CDR2 ANQGSEA. The CDR3 loop reads CSVWTGSHEQYF. CDR3 nucleotide sequence: TGCAGCGTATGGACAGGGAGCCACGAGCAGTACTTC.

V is TRBV6-1 and J is TRBJ1-5, with 12 bases matching TRBD1. The germline V gene has CDR1 MNHNS and CDR2 SASEGT. V shed 6 bases, J shed 5 bases, and the junction held 5 bases outside the gene matches. This CDR3 contains 15 residues. CDR3 coding DNA: TGTGCCAGCAGGTCCGGGACAGGGGGCTATCAGCCCCAGCATTTT. Translation: CASRSGTGGYQPQHF.

This CDR3 reads CASSQDERNYNEQFF. DNA of the CDR3: TGCGCCAGCAGCCAAGACGAGCGGAATTACAATGAGCAGTTCTTC. The J gene is TRBJ2-1, the V gene TRBV4-3; D might be TRBD2 (5 bases). CDR1 and CDR2 from the germline V gene are LGHNA and YSLEER. The CDR3 contains 15 residues. V lost 0 bases and J lost 4, with 10 bases in between.

The V and J genes are TRBV4-3 and TRBJ1-2; D possibly corresponds to TRBD1 (6 bases). Germline values: CDR1 LGHNA, CDR2 YSLEER. V dropped 0 bases and J dropped 6 bases, with 20 bases sitting between them. The CDR3 loop spans 17 amino acids. The CDR3 DNA reads as TGCGCCAGCAGCCAAGAAGGCGTGTCGGGGGGCACCCATGGCTACACCTTC. Residues: CASSQEGVSGGTHGYTF.

This chain links TRBV6-5 with TRBJ1-4; D unresolved. V gave up 0 bases and J gave up 1 base, with 6 bases separating them. This CDR3 comprises 15 residues. Looked up from germline, CDR1 is MNHEY and CDR2 is SVGAGI. DNA for the CDR3: TGTGCCAGCAGTTACTCCCTCCTAACTAATGAAAAACTGTTTTTT. It specifies CASSYSLLTNEKLFF.

This clone was observed a few times. This sequence joins TRBV19 and TRBJ2-7; D is possibly TRBD2 (6 bases). CDR3 length: 15 amino acids. V lost 3 bases to trimming and J lost 0 bases, with 12 bases between them. Germline CDR1 is LNHDA and CDR2 is SQIVND (reference sequence). DNA of the CDR3: TGTGCCAGTAGTATGTTAGCGGAGAGCTCCTACGAGCAGTACTTC. Protein: CASSMLAESSYEQYF.

The chain is built from TRBV30 and TRBJ2-7; a weak D match, TRBD2 (6 bases). Deletions cut 1 base from V and 3 bases from J, with 22 bases between. Germline V CDR1 and CDR2: GTSNPN, SVGIG (reference sequence). The CDR3 runs to 17 residues. The CDR3 DNA reads TGTGCCTGGAGTGGACCGGGGTCACAAAGGGGACTCTACGAGCAGTACTTC. It specifies CAWSGPGSQRGLYEQYF.

Only one count was recorded for this clone. This chain joins TRBV4-1 and TRBJ2-1; D remains ambiguous. The CDR3 is made up of 16 amino acids. CDR1 and CDR2 from the germline V gene are MGHRA and YSYEKL. V gave up 1 base and J gave up 0 bases, with 10 bases separating them. CDR3: CASSQGAPSSYNEQFF. In DNA, the CDR3 is TGCGCCAGCAGCCAAGGGGCCCCAAGCTCCTACAATGAGCAGTTCTTC.